The 22 T cell receptor beta chains below all came from one sample that was sequenced in a study of blood T cell repertoires in COVID-19. Using immunoSEQ multiplex PCR, the repertoire was profiled, and TCRdb retains in-frame clones only, with some absent. The table has under 95,000 clones, approximately 91% seen once; the top ten hold approximately 2.8%. The specimen sequenced was peripheral blood. The receptor source for this set is a man aged 50-59 years with COVID-19, enrolled during active disease.

Details on this clone: Other DNA sequences in the same sample also yield this CDR3. This CDR3 reads CASSSGQGNQETQYF. CDR3 nucleotide sequence: TGTGCCAGTAGTTCGGGACAGGGGAACCAAGAGACCCAGTACTTC. The rearrangement links TRBV19 to TRBJ2-5; 10 positions agree with TRBD1. Germline V gene data show CDR1 as LNHDA and CDR2 as SQIVND (reference sequence). Trimming cost V 5 bases and J 0 bases; bases outside gene matches: 3. This CDR3 comprises 15 residues.

The genes are TRBV10-3 and TRBJ2-5; 10 nucleotides align to TRBD2. The V segment lost 7 bases and the J segment 4 bases; nucleotides outside the gene matches: 3. There are 13 residues in the CDR3. Germline V lookup: CDR1 ENHRY, CDR2 SYGVKD. Written as DNA, the CDR3 is TGTGCCATCACGGAGCGGGAGGGAGAGACCCAGTACTTC. Protein product: CAITEREGETQYF.

This chain joins TRBV21-1 and TRBJ2-4; the table's D gene call, TRBD2, was not cross checked with the DNA. TRBV21-1 is a listed pseudogene. The CDR3 runs 20 residues. The CDR3 DNA reads as TGTGCCAGCAGCAAAGAGGAGGGAGGGCCCTTTGTCTTGGCCCAAAACATTCAGTACTTC. Translation gives CASSKEEGGPFVLAQNIQYF.

The chain combines TRBV7-2 with TRBJ2-6; maybe TRBD1 (6 bases). Trimming stripped 5 bases from V and 1 base from J, with 9 bases between. The CDR3 covers 15 residues. Germline CDR1 SGHTA, CDR2 FQGNSA. The CDR3 DNA reads TGTGCCAGCAGCCCCACAGGGTCTGGGGCCAACGTCCTGACTTTC. Amino acids: CASSPTGSGANVLTF.

The chain combines TRBV6-2 or TRBV6-3 with TRBJ2-1; TRBD2 agrees at 11 bases. CDR3 length: 17 amino acids. In germline, CDR1 is MNHEY, CDR2 SVGEGT. V trimming: 0 bases; J trimming: 1 base; junction bases outside the gene matches: 2. In DNA, the CDR3 is TGTGCCAGCAGTTACTCGACTAGCGGGATTTCCTACAATGAGCAGTTCTTC. Residues: CASSYSTSGISYNEQFF.

This chain links TRBV30 with TRBJ1-5; tentatively, D is TRBD1 (5 bases). Trimming shortened V by 4 bases and J by 5 bases, and 27 bases separated the two germline ends. Germline V gene lookup returns CDR1 GTSNPN and CDR2 SVGIG (reference sequence). This CDR3 contains 18 residues. CDR3 nucleotide sequence: TGTGCCTGGACTTCGGGAGGGGTCTGGGGAGATGTTGATCAGCCCCAGCATTTT. It is translated as CAWTSGGVWGDVDQPQHF.

This clone was seen a single time. The rearrangement links TRBV2 to TRBJ2-2; 7 bases agree with TRBD2. V trimming: 5 bases; J trimming: 2 bases; junction bases outside the gene matches: 8. The CDR3 is 16 amino acids. Germline CDR1 and CDR2: SNHLY and FYNNEI. The CDR3 region has the DNA TGTGCCAGCAGTACCCAGAGCGGGACCAACACCGGGGAGCTGTTTTTT. It encodes CASSTQSGTNTGELFF.

The chain couples TRBV19 to TRBJ2-2, with 11 bases fitting TRBD1. The V gene end was trimmed by 5 bases and the J gene end by 9 bases; junction bases not matched to a gene: 5. The CDR3 consists of 14 residues. Germline loops: CDR1 LNHDA, CDR2 SQIVND (reference sequence). The CDR3 region has the DNA TGTGCCAGTAGTGAAGGACAGGGGGCCTGGGAGCTGTTTTTT. This sequence encodes CASSEGQGAWELFF.

This clone was detected only once. The V call is TRBV9, the J call TRBJ2-2, with D maybe TRBD1 (6 bases). The ends were cut back, 1 base at V and 7 bases at J, with 8 bases in the middle. The CDR3 has 13 amino acids. Germline values: CDR1 SGDLS, CDR2 YYNGEE. CDR3 nucleotides: TGTGCCAGCAGCGTACACAGGGACGGGGAGCTGTTTTTT. Translated, it gives CASSVHRDGELFF. Filled out from reference TRBV9 and TRBJ2-2, the complete variable domain reads DSGVTQTPKHLITATGQRVTLRCSPRSGDLSVYWYQQSLDQGLQFLIQYYNGEERAKGNILERFSAQQFPDLHSELNLSSLELGDSALYFCASSVHRDGELFFGEGSRLTVL.

The chain uses TRBV18 and TRBJ1-5; possible D gene TRBD1, 6 bases. The CDR3 extends over 16 amino acids. The V end lost 8 bases, the J end lost 2 bases, and 19 bases lay between the germline ends. Germline V gene data show CDR1 as KGHSH and CDR2 as LQKENI. CDR3 DNA sequence: TGTGCCAGCCGCCCGGGCGGGGGGGCGCGCAATCAGCCCCAGCATTTT. It yields the protein CASRPGGGARNQPQHF. Looking up the rest from reference TRBV18 and TRBJ1-5 gives the full variable domain: NAGVMQNPRHLVRRRGQEARLRCSPMKGHSHVYWYRQLPEEGLKFMVYLQKENIIDESGMPKERFSAEFPKEGPSILRIQQVVRGDSAAYFCASRPGGGARNQPQHFGDGTRLSIL.

The chain links TRBV5-1 to TRBJ2-5; TRBD1 aligns across 8 bases. The CDR3 totals 15 residues. With 4 bases clipped from V and 1 base from J, the junction kept 6 bases outside the gene matches. The germline CDR1 and CDR2 sequences are SGHRS and YFSETQ. The CDR3 DNA follows: TGCGCCAGCAGCCGTAACACAGGGGGCCAAGAGACCCAGTACTTC. Amino acids: CASSRNTGGQETQYF.

The chain links TRBV5-6 to TRBJ1-3; 7 bases map to TRBD1. With V trimmed by 3 bases and J by 4 bases, 7 bases remained unmatched. The CDR3 loop spans 15 amino acids. Germline V gene sequence: CDR1 SGHDT, CDR2 YYEEEE. The CDR3 sequence is CASSSTGAEGNTIYF. The CDR3 bases are TGTGCCAGCAGCTCAACAGGGGCGGAAGGAAACACCATATATTTT.

V usage is TRBV10-3 and J usage is TRBJ2-4; D perhaps matches TRBD2 (6 bases). Germline CDR1 ENHRY, CDR2 SYGVKD. Trimming took off 9 bases at V and 10 bases at J, with 10 bases between the two ends. The CDR3 sequence is 10 residues long. In DNA, the CDR3 is TGTGCCATGGGGGGTTGGATTCAGTACTTC. Amino acids: CAMGGWIQYF.

The rearrangement links TRBV11-2 to TRBJ2-1; 7 positions match TRBD2. Germline V gene sequence: CDR1 SGHAT, CDR2 FQNNGV. V lost 5 bases, J lost 6 bases, and 4 bases stayed unmatched. The CDR3 sequence is 13 residues long. This chain's CDR3 is CASSPRTSNEQFF. The CDR3 DNA follows: TGTGCCAGCAGCCCGCGGACTAGCAATGAGCAGTTCTTC.

The gene calls are TRBV4-2 and TRBJ1-1; TRBD1 aligns across 9 bases. In germline, CDR1 is LGHNA, CDR2 YNFKEQ. CDR3 length equals 16 residues. V shed 1 base and J 1 base; nucleotides not matched to a gene: 4. This CDR3 is CASSQAGTGKNTEAFF. CDR3 in DNA: TGTGCCAGCAGCCAAGCCGGGACAGGGAAGAACACTGAAGCTTTCTTT.

This chain uses TRBV10-3 with TRBJ1-4; D gene uncertain. The V gene lost 10 bases and the J gene lost 5 bases, with 14 bases spanning the gap. This CDR3 is built from 13 residues. Germline V gene lookup returns CDR1 ENHRY and CDR2 SYGVKD. The CDR3 reads CATQRSENEKLFF. The CDR3 coding sequence is TGTGCCACCCAACGGTCGGAGAATGAAAAACTGTTTTTT.

The rearrangement joins TRBV6-4 to TRBJ2-7, with 8 bases that match TRBD2. The V and J ends lost 0 bases and 6 bases, in that order; junction bases with no gene match: 10. CDR1 MRHNA and CDR2 SNTAGT come from the germline V gene. The length of the CDR3 is 16 residues. CDR3 sequence reads: CASSDSRGGRTCEQYV. The DNA for the CDR3 is TGTGCCAGCAGTGACTCGCGAGGCGGGAGGACTTGCGAGCAGTACGTC.

This clone showed up just once. This CDR3 is CASSLQEGQPQHF. The CDR3 DNA follows: TGTGCCAGCAGCTTACAGGAGGGTCAGCCCCAGCATTTT. The rearrangement uses TRBV7-3 and TRBJ1-5, with D hard to call. The germline gives CDR1 SGHTA, CDR2 FQGTGA. V shed 2 bases and J shed 6 bases, with 8 bases lying between them. The CDR3 length is 13 residues.

This sequence joins TRBV10-3 and TRBJ2-1, with 7 bases lining up with TRBD1. The germline gives CDR1 ENHRY, CDR2 SYGVKD. The ends lost 0 bases at V and 8 bases at J; junction bases unmatched: 1. The CDR3 consists of 13 residues. This CDR3 reads CAISESQGDEQFF. The DNA of the CDR3 is TGTGCCATCAGTGAGTCCCAGGGGGATGAGCAGTTCTTC.

This clone was seen at least ten times. The chain is built from TRBV27 and TRBJ1-2; maybe TRBD1 (5 bases). The CDR3 loop spans 14 amino acids. V lost 5 bases and J 5 bases, leaving 15 bases between the germline ends. From germline, CDR1 is MNHEY and CDR2 SMNVEV (reference sequence). The CDR3 region is CASSPRFQGYGYTF. The CDR3 region has the DNA TGTGCCAGCAGTCCTCGTTTCCAGGGATATGGCTACACCTTC.

V is TRBV4-1 and J is TRBJ1-1; a possible D gene is TRBD1 (6 bases). This CDR3 spans 11 amino acids. CDR1 MGHRA and CDR2 YSYEKL come from the germline V gene. V was cut by 6 bases and J by 5 bases, with 7 bases left in between. The CDR3 spells CASRRGTEAFF. The DNA of the CDR3 is TGCGCCAGCAGGAGGGGGACTGAAGCTTTCTTT.

This clone was recorded only once. The chain joins TRBV5-4 to TRBJ2-5; D possibly corresponds to TRBD1 (5 bases). In germline, CDR1 is SGHNT, CDR2 YYREEE (reference sequence). The CDR3 totals 15 residues. The germline V and J ends were trimmed by 0 bases and 4 bases, with 13 bases remaining between them. This CDR3 is CASSLGGLARETQYF. DNA of the CDR3: TGTGCCAGCAGCTTGGGGGGCTTGGCACGAGAGACCCAGTACTTC. The variable domain in full, with the rest retrieved from reference TRBV5-4 and TRBJ2-5, is ETGVTQSPTHLIKTRGQQVTLRCSSQSGHNTVSWYQQALGQGPQFIFQYYREEENGRGNFPPRFSGLQFPNYSSELNVNALELDDSALYLCASSLGGLARETQYFGPGTRLLVL.